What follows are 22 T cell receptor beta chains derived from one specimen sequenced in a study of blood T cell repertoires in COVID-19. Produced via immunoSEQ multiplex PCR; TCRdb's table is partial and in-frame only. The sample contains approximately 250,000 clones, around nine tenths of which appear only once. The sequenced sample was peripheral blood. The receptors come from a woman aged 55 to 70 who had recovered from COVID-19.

CDR3 in amino acids: CASSTYGGEGSPLHF. In DNA form, the CDR3 reads TGTGCCAGCAGTACCTACGGGGGTGAGGGTTCACCCCTCCACTTT. This chain joins TRBV27 and TRBJ1-6; D might be TRBD1 (5 bases). Per the germline V gene, CDR1 is MNHEY and CDR2 is SMNVEV (reference sequence). Trimming removed 5 bases from V and 9 bases from J, with 17 bases in between. The CDR3 has 15 amino acids.

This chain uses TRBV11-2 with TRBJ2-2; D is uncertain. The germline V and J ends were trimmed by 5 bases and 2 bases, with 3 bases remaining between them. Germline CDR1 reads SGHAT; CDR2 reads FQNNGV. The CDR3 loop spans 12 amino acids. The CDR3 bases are TGTGCCAGCAGCCTTAACACCGGGGAGCTGTTTTTT. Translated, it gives CASSLNTGELFF.

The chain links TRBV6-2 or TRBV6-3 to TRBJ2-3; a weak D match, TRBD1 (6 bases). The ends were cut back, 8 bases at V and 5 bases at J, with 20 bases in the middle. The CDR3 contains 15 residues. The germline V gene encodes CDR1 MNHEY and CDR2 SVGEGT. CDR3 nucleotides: TGTGCCAGCCGTTCAACACCCGACAGGCAAGATACGCAGTATTTT. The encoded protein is CASRSTPDRQDTQYF.

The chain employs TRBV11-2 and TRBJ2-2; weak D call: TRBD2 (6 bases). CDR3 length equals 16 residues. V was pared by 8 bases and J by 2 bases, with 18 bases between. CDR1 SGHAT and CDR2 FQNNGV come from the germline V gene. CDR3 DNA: TGTGCCAGCCCCCGGGAGAAATTTATAAACACCGGGGAGCTGTTTTTT. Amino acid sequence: CASPREKFINTGELFF.

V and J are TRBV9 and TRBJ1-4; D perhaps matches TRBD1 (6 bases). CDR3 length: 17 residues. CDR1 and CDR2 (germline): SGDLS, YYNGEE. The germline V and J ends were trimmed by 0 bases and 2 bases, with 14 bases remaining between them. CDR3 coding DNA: TGTGCCAGCAGCGTAGGTCGAGGGGGTTGGACTAATGAAAAACTGTTTTTT. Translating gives CASSVGRGGWTNEKLFF.

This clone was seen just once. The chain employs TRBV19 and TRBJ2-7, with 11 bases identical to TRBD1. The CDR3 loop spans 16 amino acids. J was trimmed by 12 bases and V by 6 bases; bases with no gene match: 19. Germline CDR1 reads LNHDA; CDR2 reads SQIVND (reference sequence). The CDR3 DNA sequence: TGTGCCAGTAGCGTAAACGGAGGACAGGGGGCAGGCCAATGGTACTTC. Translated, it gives CASSVNGGQGAGQWYF.

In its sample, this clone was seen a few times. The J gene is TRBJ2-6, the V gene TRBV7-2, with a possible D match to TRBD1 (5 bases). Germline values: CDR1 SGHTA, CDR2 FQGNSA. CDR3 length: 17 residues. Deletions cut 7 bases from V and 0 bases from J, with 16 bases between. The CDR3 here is CASMGLVRPSGANVLTF. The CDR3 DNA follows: TGTGCCAGCATGGGGCTCGTTCGGCCCTCTGGGGCCAACGTCCTGACTTTC.

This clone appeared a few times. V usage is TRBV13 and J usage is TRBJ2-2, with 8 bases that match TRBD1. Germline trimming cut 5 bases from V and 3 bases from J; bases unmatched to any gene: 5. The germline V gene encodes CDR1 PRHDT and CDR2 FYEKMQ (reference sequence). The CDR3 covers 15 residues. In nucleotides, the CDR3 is TGTGCCAGCAGCCCTCGACAGGGGTACACCGGGGAGCTGTTTTTT. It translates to CASSPRQGYTGELFF.

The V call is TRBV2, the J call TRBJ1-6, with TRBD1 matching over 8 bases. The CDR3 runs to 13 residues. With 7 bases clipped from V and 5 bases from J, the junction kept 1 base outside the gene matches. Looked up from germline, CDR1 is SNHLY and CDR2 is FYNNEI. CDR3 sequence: CASTGQDNSPLHF. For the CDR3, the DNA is TGTGCCAGCACGGGACAGGATAATTCACCCCTCCACTTT.

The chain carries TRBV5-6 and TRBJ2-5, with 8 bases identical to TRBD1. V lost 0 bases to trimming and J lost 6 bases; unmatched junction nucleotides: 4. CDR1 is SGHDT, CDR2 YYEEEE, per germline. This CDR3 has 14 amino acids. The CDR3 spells CASSLGGQGKTQYF. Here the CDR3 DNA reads TGTGCCAGCAGCTTGGGAGGACAGGGAAAGACCCAGTACTTC.

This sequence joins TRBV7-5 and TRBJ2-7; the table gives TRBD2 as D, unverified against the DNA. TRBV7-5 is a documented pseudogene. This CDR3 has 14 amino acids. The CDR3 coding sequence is TGTGCCAGAAGCTCCCGGCTAACTTACGGGTCTAGAAAATTC. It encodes CARSSRLTYGSRKF.

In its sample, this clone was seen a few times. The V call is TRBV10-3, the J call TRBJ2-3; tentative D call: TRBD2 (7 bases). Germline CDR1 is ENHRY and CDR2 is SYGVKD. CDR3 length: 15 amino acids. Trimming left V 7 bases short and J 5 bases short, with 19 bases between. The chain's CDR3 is CAINVRGGPEDTQYF. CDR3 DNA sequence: TGTGCCATCAACGTTAGGGGGGGGCCAGAAGATACGCAGTATTTT.

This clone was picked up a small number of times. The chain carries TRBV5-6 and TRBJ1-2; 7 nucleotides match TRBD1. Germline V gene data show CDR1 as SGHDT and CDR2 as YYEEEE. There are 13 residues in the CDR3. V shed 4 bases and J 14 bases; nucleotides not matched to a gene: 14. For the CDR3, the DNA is TGTGCCAGCAGCACCACAATCCGGGACAGCTTGACCTTC. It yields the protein CASSTTIRDSLTF. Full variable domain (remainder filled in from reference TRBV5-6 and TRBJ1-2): DAGVTQSPTHLIKTRGQQVTLRCSPKSGHDTVSWYQQALGQGPQFIFQYYEEEERQRGNFPDRFSGHQFPNYSSELNVNALLLGDSALYLCASSTTIRDSLTFGSGTRLTVV.

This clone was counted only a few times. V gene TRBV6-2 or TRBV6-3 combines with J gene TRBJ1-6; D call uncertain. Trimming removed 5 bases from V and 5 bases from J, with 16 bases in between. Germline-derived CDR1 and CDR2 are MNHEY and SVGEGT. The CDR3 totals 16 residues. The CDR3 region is CASSRPPGANNSPLHF. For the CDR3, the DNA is TGTGCCAGCAGTCGACCTCCGGGAGCCAATAATTCACCCCTCCACTTT.

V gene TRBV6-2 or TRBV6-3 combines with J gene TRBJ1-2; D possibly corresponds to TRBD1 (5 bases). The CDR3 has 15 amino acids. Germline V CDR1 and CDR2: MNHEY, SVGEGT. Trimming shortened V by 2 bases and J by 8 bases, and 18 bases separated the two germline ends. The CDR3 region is CASSYVEGFSYGYTF. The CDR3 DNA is TGTGCCAGCAGTTACGTGGAGGGGTTTTCTTACGGCTACACCTTC.

In nucleotides, the CDR3 is TGTGCCAGCAGTCACCAGGGTTCGCGAGGTCCCTATGGCTACACCTTC. Residues: CASSHQGSRGPYGYTF. The genes are TRBV27 and TRBJ1-2; weak D call: TRBD1 (5 bases). This CDR3 has 16 amino acids. From germline, CDR1 is MNHEY and CDR2 SMNVEV (reference sequence). Deletions cut 5 bases from V and 4 bases from J, with 20 bases between.

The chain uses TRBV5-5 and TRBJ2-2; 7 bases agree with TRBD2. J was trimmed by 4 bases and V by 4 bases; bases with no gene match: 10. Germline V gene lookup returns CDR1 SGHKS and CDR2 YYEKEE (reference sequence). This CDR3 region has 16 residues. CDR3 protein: CASSPVGGEFTGELFF. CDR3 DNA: TGTGCCAGCAGCCCGGTGGGGGGGGAATTCACCGGGGAGCTGTTTTTT. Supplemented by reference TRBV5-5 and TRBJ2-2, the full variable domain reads DAGVTQSPTHLIKTRGQQVTLRCSPISGHKSVSWYQQVLGQGPQFIFQYYEKEERGRGNFPDRFSARQFPNYSSELNVNALLLGDSALYLCASSPVGGEFTGELFFGEGSRLTVL.

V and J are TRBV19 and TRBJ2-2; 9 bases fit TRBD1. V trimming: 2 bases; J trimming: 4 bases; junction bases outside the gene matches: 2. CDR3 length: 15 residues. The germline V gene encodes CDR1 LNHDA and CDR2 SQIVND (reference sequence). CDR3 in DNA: TGTGCCAGTAGTATACAGACAGGGGGCACCGGGGAGCTGTTTTTT. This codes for CASSIQTGGTGELFF.

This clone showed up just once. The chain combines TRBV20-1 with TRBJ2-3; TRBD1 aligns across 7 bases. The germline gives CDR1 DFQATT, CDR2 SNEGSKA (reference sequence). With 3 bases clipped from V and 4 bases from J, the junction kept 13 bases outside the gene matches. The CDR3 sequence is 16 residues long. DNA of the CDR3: TGCAGTGCTAGTGGTGCCGCCGGGACAGTAGCAGATACGCAGTATTTT. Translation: CSASGAAGTVADTQYF.

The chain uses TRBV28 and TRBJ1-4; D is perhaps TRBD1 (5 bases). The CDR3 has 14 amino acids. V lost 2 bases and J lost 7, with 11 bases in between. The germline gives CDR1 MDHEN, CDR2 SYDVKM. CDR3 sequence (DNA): TGTGCCAGCAGTTTACCCGGGAGGGGTGAAAAACTGTTTTTT. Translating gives CASSLPGRGEKLFF.

CDR3 protein: CASSLQTNTGELFF. The CDR3 DNA reads TGCGCCAGCAGCTTGCAGACGAACACCGGGGAGCTGTTTTTT. J is TRBJ2-2 and V is TRBV5-1; the D is unclear. The V gene's germline CDR1 is SGHRS and CDR2 YFSETQ. With 1 base removed from V and 0 bases from J, the gap between germline ends came to 4 bases. The CDR3 covers 14 residues.

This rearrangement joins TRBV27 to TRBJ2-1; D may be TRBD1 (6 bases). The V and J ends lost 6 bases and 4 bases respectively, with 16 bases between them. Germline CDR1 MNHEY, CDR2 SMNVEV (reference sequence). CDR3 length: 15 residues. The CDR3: CASRGPGQRYNEQFF. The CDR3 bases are TGTGCCAGCAGGGGCCCCGGACAGAGGTACAATGAGCAGTTCTTC.